This T cell receptor (beta chain) was retrieved from a study of OX40 agonist ivuxolimab in advanced cancers. This clone was counted between two and nine times. This table comes from immunoSEQ multiplex PCR, and its TCRdb copy is limited to in-frame clones, with some not included. The sample has 65,000 to 95,000 clones, approximately 85% seen once. The CDR3 loop spans 15 amino acids. The V gene end was trimmed by 5 bases and the J gene end by 7 bases; junction bases not matched to a gene: 9. Germline V gene sequence: CDR1 SGHTA, CDR2 FQGNSA. The chain couples TRBV7-2 to TRBJ1-2; 11 bases map to TRBD1. The material was CD4+ or CD8+ T cells sorted from blood, obtained in a trial of the OX40 agonist ivuxolimab. The receptor was isolated from an adult with an advanced solid tumor such as melanoma, head and neck, liver or kidney cancer. The CDR3 sequence is CASSVKGQGASGYTF. CDR3 DNA sequence: TGTGCCAGCAGCGTAAAAGGACAGGGGGCGAGTGGCTACACCTTC.